A single sample is the source of the 8 T cell receptor beta chains below, sequenced in a study of T cell repertoires in cytomegalovirus infection. TCRdb ran MiXCR on the reads and lists one entry per CDR3 protein. The profile shows fewer than 550,000 distinct CDR3 sequences, around 32% of them singletons. The sequenced material came from PBMCs. The receptors stem from a human donor in good health (CMV status not recorded). Some clones in this sample may be carry-over from other donors' samples.

At least ten counts were recorded for this clonotype. The CDR3 sequence: CASSQLGRLNQPQHF. The CDR3 nucleotides read TGTGCCAGCAGCCAACTGGGACGGCTTAATCAGCCCCAGCATTTT. The chain joins TRBV11-2 to TRBJ1-5; a weak D match, TRBD1 (5 bases). This CDR3 has 15 amino acids. Germline values: CDR1 SGHAT, CDR2 FQNNGV. Trimming pared 5 bases from V and 4 bases from J, leaving 15 bases between.

About this clonotype itself: The junction differs from germline at one of its ends, possibly a read error. The J gene is TRBJ2-1, the V gene TRBV7-2; TRBD2 aligns across 11 bases. Germline V gives CDR1 SGHTA, CDR2 FQGNSA. CDR3 length: 15 amino acids. This CDR3 is CASNLAGGVINEQFF. The CDR3, as DNA: TGTGCCAGCAACTTAGCGGGGGGGGTTATCAATGAGCAGTTCTTC.

This clonotype was recorded at least ten times. The gene calls are TRBV7-2 and TRBJ2-2; no reliable D call. The CDR3 is 15 amino acids. Per germline, CDR1 SGHTA and CDR2 FQGNSA. V lost 5 bases to trimming and J lost 1 base, with 11 bases between them. CDR3 sequence: CASSPSPLNTGELFF. Written as DNA, the CDR3 is TGTGCCAGCAGCCCCTCGCCTCTGAACACCGGGGAGCTGTTTTTT.

This clonotype came up a few times. No conserved phenylalanine or tryptophan ends this CDR3, so it is likely a read error. The gene calls are TRBV2 and TRBJ2-2, with 8 bases aligning to TRBD1. This CDR3 is 15 amino acids long. The germline gives CDR1 SNHLY, CDR2 FYNNEI. The V gene end was trimmed by 6 bases and the J gene end by 2 bases; junction bases not matched to a gene: 5. Written as DNA, the CDR3 is TGTGCCAGCAGACTGGGACAGGCTAACACCGGGGAGCTGTTTTTG. The encoded protein is CASRLGQANTGELFL.

This clonotype was observed a few times. The chain joins TRBV18 to TRBJ2-7; 8 bases match TRBD1. The CDR3 runs to 13 residues. V shed 6 bases and J 5 bases; nucleotides not matched to a gene: 6. Looked up from germline, CDR1 is KGHSH and CDR2 is LQKENI. The CDR3 bases are TGTGCCAGCTCCCCCGACAGGGGCCACGAGCAGTACTTC. Its protein is CASSPDRGHEQYF. Full variable domain (outside the CDR3, taken from reference TRBV18 and TRBJ2-7): NAGVMQNPRHLVRRRGQEARLRCSPMKGHSHVYWYRQLPEEGLKFMVYLQKENIIDESGMPKERFSAEFPKEGPSILRIQQVVRGDSAAYFCASSPDRGHEQYFGPGTRLTVT.

The chain has TRBV9 and TRBJ2-5, with 8 nucleotides matching TRBD2. The CDR3 loop spans 16 amino acids. Germline loops: CDR1 SGDLS, CDR2 YYNGEE. The V gene end was trimmed by 0 bases and the J gene end by 2 bases; junction bases not matched to a gene: 6. The CDR3 sequence is CASSVDGKRGQETQYF. CDR3 coding DNA: TGTGCCAGCAGCGTAGACGGAAAGCGGGGGCAAGAGACCCAGTACTTC. The full variable domain, its missing parts supplied by reference TRBV9 and TRBJ2-5, is DSGVTQTPKHLITATGQRVTLRCSPRSGDLSVYWYQQSLDQGLQFLIQYYNGEERAKGNILERFSAQQFPDLHSELNLSSLELGDSALYFCASSVDGKRGQETQYFGPGTRLLVL.

This clonotype has a count of ten or more. The junction does not match germline at one end; this may be a read error. The rearrangement uses TRBV7-6 and TRBJ2-1; TRBD2 agrees at 11 bases. Germline CDR1 SGHVS, CDR2 FNYEAQ. The CDR3 is 15 residues long. The CDR3 is CASSSSGGSYNEQFF. CDR3 nucleotides: TGTGCTAGCAGCTCTAGCGGGGGGTCCTACAATGAGCAGTTCTTC.

The gene calls are TRBV12-3 or TRBV12-4 and TRBJ2-2; 7 bases match TRBD1. CDR3 length: 13 residues. Losses at the gene ends were 5 bases for V and 8 bases for J; bases not matched to a gene: 5. The CDR3 DNA follows: TGTGCCAGCAGTCCGACAGGGAGAGGGGAGCTGTTTTTT. This translates into CASSPTGRGELFF.